This T cell receptor (beta chain) emerged from a study of T-cell reconstitution after alpha-beta-depleted transplantation in children. Findings and caveats of the study: Some patients' high day-60 TCRbeta diversity was traced to surviving recipient T cells and thymic progenitors. Once a year had passed after transplant, T-cell counts and diversity came mostly from newly produced T cells.

As it was prepared, the TCRbeta library received unique molecular identifiers. One entry per CDR3 protein, called by TCRdb with MiXCR from the PCR reads. The sample contains fewer than 750,000 distinct CDR3 sequences, roughly 30% of which appear only once. There are a few counts of this clonotype. The antigen is not known. J lost 1 base, V lost 3 bases, and 11 bases had no gene match. The CDR3 sequence is 19 residues long. CDR1 and CDR2 (germline): KGHDR, SFDVKD. The TCR comes from a boy younger than two with Wiskott-Aldrich syndrome, due to receive a stem cell transplant. Material: PBMCs, obtained before TCRalphabeta/CD19-depleted stem cell transplant. The V gene is TRBV24-1, the J gene TRBJ2-1; 10 bases align to TRBD2. Here the CDR3 DNA reads TGTGCCACCAGTGATCCCACGAGGGCTAGCGGGGGATCCTACAATGAGCAGTTCTTC. Amino acid sequence: CATSDPTRASGGSYNEQFF.